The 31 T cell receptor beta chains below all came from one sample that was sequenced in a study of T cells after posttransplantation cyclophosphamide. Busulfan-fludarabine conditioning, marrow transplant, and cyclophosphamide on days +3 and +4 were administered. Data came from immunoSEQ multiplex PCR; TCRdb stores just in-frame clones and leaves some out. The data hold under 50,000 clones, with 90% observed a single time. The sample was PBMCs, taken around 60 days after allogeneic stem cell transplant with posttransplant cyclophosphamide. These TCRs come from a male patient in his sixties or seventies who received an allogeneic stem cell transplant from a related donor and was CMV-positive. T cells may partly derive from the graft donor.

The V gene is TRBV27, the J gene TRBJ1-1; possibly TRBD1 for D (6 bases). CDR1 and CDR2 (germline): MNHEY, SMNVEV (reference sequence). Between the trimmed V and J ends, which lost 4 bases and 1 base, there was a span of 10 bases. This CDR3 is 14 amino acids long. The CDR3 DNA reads TGTGCCAGCAGTTGGACAGAGGCGAACACTGAAGCTTTCTTT. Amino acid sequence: CASSWTEANTEAFF.

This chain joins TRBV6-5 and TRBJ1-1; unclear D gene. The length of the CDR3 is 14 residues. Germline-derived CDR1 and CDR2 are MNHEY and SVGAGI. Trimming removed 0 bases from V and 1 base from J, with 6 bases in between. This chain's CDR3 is CASSYSEGNTEAFF. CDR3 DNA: TGTGCCAGCAGTTACTCTGAGGGGAACACTGAAGCTTTCTTT.

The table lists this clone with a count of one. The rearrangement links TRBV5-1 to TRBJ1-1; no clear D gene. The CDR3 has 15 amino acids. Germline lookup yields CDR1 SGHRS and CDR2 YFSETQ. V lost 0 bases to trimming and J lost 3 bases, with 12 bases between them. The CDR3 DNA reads TGCGCCAGCAGCTTGGGTACAGCCTTCTACACTGAAGCTTTCTTT. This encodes CASSLGTAFYTEAFF.

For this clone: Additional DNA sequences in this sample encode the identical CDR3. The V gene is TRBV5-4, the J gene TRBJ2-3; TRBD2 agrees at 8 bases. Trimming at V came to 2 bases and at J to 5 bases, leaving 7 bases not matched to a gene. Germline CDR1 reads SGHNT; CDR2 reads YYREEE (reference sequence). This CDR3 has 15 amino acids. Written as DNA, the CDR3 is TGTGCCAGCAGCTTATCGGGGGGGCAGATAGATACGCAGTATTTT. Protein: CASSLSGGQIDTQYF.

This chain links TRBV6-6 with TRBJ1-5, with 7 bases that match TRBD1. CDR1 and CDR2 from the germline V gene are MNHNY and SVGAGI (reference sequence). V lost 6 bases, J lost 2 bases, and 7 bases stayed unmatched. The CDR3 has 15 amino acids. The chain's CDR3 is CASRTTGTGNQPQHF. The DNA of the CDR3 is TGTGCCAGCAGAACGACAGGGACCGGCAATCAGCCCCAGCATTTT.

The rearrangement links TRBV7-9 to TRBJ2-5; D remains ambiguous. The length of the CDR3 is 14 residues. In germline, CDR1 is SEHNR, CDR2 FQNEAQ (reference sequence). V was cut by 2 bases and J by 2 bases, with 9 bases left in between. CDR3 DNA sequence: TGTGCCAGCAGCTTACCGCTTAGACAAGAGACCCAGTACTTC. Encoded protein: CASSLPLRQETQYF.

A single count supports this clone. The CDR3 sequence is CASRSTGTNEKLFF. Written as DNA, the CDR3 is TGTGCCAGCAGATCGACTGGAACTAATGAAAAACTGTTTTTT. The genes are TRBV6-5 and TRBJ1-4; D gene uncertain. The CDR3 has 14 amino acids. Trimming took 6 bases from V and 1 from J, leaving 9 bases between them. Germline V CDR1 and CDR2: MNHEY, SVGAGI.

The chain's CDR3 is CSVDRQDGTGELFF. The CDR3 DNA reads TGCAGCGTTGACCGGCAGGATGGGACCGGGGAGCTGTTTTTT. The J gene is TRBJ2-2, the V gene TRBV29-1; D not resolved. Germline CDR1 SQVTM, CDR2 ANQGSEA. This CDR3 spans 14 amino acids. The ends were cut back, 3 bases at V and 5 bases at J, with 13 bases in the middle.

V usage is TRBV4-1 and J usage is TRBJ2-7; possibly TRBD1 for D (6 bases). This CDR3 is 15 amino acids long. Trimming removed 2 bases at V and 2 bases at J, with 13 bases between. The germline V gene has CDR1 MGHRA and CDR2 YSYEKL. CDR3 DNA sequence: TGCGCCAGCAGCCAAACACGGGACACCACCTACGAGCAGTACTTC. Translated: CASSQTRDTTYEQYF.

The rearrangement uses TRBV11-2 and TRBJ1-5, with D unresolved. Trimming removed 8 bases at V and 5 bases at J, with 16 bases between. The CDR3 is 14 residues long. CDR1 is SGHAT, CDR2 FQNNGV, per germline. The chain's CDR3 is CASQESGAHQPQHF. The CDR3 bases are TGTGCCAGCCAAGAATCGGGAGCACATCAGCCCCAGCATTTT.

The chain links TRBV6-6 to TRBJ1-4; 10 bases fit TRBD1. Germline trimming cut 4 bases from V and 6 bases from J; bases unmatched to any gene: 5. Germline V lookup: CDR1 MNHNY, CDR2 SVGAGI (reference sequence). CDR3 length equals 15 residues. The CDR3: CASSFQGQGDEKLFF. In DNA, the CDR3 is TGTGCCAGCAGTTTCCAAGGACAGGGGGATGAAAAACTGTTTTTT.

CDR3 in DNA: TGTGCCAGCAGTATGGACAGGGTGTCTGATACGCAGTATTTT. It encodes CASSMDRVSDTQYF. The chain joins TRBV6-1 to TRBJ2-3, with TRBD1 matching 8 bases. Germline CDR1 and CDR2: MNHNS and SASEGT. V lost 5 bases, J lost 6 bases, and 7 bases stayed unmatched. CDR3 length equals 14 residues.

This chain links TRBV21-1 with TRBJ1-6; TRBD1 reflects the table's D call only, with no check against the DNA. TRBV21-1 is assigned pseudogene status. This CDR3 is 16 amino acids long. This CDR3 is CASSNEQGRSDSPLHF. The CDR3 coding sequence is TGTGCCAGCAGCAACGAACAGGGTAGGTCGGATTCACCCCTCCACTTT.

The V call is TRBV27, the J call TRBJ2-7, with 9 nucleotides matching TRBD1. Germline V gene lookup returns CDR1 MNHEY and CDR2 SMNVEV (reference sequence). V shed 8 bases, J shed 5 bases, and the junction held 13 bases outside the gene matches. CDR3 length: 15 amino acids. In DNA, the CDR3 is TGTGCCAGCCACAGAGGACAGGGGTTCTTAAACGAGCAGTACTTC. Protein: CASHRGQGFLNEQYF.

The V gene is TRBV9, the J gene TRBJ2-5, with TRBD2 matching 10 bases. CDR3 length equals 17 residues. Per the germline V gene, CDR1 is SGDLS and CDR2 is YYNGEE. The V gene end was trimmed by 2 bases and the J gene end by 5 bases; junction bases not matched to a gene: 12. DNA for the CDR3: TGTGCCAGCAGCGTTACCCCAGGAAATAGCGGGGGGGAGACCCAGTACTTC. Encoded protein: CASSVTPGNSGGETQYF.

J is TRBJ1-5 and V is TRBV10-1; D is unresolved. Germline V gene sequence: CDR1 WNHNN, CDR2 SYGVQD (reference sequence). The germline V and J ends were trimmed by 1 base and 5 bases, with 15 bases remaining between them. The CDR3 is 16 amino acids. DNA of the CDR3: TGCGCCAGCAGTGAGTTCAATGGGAGTGAGGATCAGCCCCAGCATTTT. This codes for CASSEFNGSEDQPQHF.

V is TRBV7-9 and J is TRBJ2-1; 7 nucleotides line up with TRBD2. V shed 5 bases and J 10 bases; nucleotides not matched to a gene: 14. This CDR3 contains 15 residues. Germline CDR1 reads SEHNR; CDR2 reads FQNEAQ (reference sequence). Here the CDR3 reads CASSPLGLYGGEQFF. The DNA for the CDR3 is TGTGCCAGCAGCCCCCTTGGGCTCTACGGGGGGGAGCAGTTCTTC.

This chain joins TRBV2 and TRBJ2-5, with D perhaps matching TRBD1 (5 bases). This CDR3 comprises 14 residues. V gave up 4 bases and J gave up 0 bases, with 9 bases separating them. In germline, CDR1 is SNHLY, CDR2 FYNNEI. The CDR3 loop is CASSVRQHQETQYF. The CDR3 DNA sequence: TGTGCCAGCAGTGTACGACAGCACCAAGAGACCCAGTACTTC.

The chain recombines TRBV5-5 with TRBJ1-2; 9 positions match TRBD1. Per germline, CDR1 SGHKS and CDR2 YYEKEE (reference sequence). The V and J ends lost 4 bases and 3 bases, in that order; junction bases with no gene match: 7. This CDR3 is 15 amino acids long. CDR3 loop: CASSIRTGVDYGYTF. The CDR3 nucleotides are TGTGCCAGCAGCATTAGGACAGGGGTGGACTATGGCTACACCTTC.

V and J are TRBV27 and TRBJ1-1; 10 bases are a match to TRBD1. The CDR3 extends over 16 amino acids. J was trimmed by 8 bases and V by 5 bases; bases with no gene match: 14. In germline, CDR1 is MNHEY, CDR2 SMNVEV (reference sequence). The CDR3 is CASSNTGQGFPREAFF. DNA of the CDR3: TGTGCCAGCAGTAATACGGGACAGGGGTTCCCGAGAGAAGCTTTCTTT.

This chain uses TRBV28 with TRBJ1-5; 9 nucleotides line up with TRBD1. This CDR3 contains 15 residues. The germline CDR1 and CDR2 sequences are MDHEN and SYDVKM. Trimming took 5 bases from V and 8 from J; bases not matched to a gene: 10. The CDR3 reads CASSPPTGGSEPQHF. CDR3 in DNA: TGTGCCAGCAGTCCCCCGACAGGGGGTAGCGAGCCCCAGCATTTT.

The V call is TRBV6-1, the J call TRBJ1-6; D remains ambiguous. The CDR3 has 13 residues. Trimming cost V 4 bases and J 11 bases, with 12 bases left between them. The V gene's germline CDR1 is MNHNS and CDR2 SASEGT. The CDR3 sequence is CASSGAGSTPLHF. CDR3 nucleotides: TGTGCCAGCAGTGGGGCCGGTTCGACACCCCTCCACTTT.

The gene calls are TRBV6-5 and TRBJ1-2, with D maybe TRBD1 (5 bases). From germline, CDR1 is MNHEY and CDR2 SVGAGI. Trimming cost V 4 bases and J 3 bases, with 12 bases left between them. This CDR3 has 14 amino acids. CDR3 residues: CASSSVWGDYGYTF. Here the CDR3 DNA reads TGTGCCAGCAGTTCCGTGTGGGGGGACTATGGCTACACCTTC.

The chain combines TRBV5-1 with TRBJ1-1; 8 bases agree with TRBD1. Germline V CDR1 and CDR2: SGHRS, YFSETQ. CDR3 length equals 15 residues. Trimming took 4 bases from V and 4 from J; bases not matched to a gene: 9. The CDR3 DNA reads TGCGCCAGCAGCCGAGGACAGGGTCGAGGCACTGAAGCTTTCTTT. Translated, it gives CASSRGQGRGTEAFF.

The CDR3 here is CASRYGRSTDTQYF. CDR3 in DNA: TGTGCCAGCAGATATGGGAGAAGCACAGATACGCAGTATTTT. The chain is built from TRBV27 and TRBJ2-3, with a weak D call TRBD2 (5 bases). Trimming removed 6 bases at V and 0 bases at J, with 10 bases between. CDR3 length: 14 residues. Looked up from germline, CDR1 is MNHEY and CDR2 is SMNVEV (reference sequence).

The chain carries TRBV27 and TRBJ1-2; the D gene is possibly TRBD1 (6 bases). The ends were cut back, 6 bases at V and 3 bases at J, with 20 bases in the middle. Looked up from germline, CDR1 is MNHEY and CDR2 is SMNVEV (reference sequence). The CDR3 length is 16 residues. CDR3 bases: TGTGCCAGCAGCTACCAGGGTGGGGGCGTTTACTATGGCTACACCTTC. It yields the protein CASSYQGGGVYYGYTF.

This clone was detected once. CDR3 nucleotides: TGTGCCATCAGCGAGGGAGGGGGCGCCCGTGGCTACACCTTC. This translates into CAISEGGGARGYTF. The chain recombines TRBV10-3 with TRBJ1-2, with 7 positions matching TRBD1. The CDR3 has 14 amino acids. The germline gives CDR1 ENHRY, CDR2 SYGVKD. V lost 6 bases and J lost 7; bases outside the gene matches: 11.

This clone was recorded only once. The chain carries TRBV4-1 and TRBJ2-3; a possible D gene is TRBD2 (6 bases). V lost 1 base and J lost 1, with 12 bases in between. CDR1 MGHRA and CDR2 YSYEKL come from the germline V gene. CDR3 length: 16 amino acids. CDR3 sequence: CASSQGASEGTDTQYF. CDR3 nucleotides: TGCGCCAGCAGCCAAGGGGCTAGCGAGGGCACAGATACGCAGTATTTT.

The CDR3 coding sequence is TGTGCCAGCGAGGGGGCTAGAGGGAACACTGAAGCTTTCTTT. Translated: CASEGARGNTEAFF. This rearrangement joins TRBV2 to TRBJ1-1; 7 bases match TRBD1. J was trimmed by 1 base and V by 8 bases; bases with no gene match: 7. There are 14 residues in the CDR3. CDR1 and CDR2 from the germline V gene are SNHLY and FYNNEI.

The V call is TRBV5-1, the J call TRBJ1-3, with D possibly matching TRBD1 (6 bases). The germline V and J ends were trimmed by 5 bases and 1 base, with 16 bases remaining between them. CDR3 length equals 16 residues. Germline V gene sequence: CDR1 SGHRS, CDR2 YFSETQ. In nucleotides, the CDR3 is TGCGCCAGCAGACCCCGACAGGTCTATTCTGGAAACACCATATATTTT. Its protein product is CASRPRQVYSGNTIYF.

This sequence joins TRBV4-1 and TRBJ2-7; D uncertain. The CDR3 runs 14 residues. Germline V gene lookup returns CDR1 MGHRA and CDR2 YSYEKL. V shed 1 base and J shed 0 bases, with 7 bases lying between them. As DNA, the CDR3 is TGCGCCAGCAGCCAAGGACGAGGCTCCTACGAGCAGTACTTC. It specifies CASSQGRGSYEQYF.